This T cell receptor beta chain emerged from a study of cytotoxic CD8 clonotypes in ibrutinib-treated CLL. Method: immunoSEQ multiplex PCR; TCRdb's copy keeps in-frame clones and lacks some. The sample has about 160,000 clones, about four fifths seen once. This CDR3 is 15 amino acids long. Trimming pared 8 bases from V and 4 bases from J, leaving 19 bases between. Germline loops: CDR1 KGHSH, CDR2 LQKENI. Study-wide results and limits: Among the clonotypes, public ones were uncommon and contracted or held stable on treatment. Patients showed higher baseline clonality than age-matched healthy donors, and it tracked circulating CD8+ T-cell counts.

About this clone itself: The antigen is not known.

V gene TRBV18 combines with J gene TRBJ2-3, with D perhaps matching TRBD2 (5 bases). The specimen was PBMCs, collected after 12 months of ibrutinib treatment. The clonotype comes from a human donor with chronic lymphocytic leukemia. The CDR3 region has the DNA TGTGCCAGCGTCCCCACGGGGTCTGGGGCAGATACGCAGTATTTT. Amino acids: CASVPTGSGADTQYF.